These 12 T cell receptor beta chains originate from one sample sequenced in a study of cytomegalovirus exposure and HLA in healthy donors. This PCR relied on a set of 60 Vbeta primers and 13 Jbeta primers. The method was immunoSEQ multiplex PCR; TCRdb's version includes in-frame clones alone and lacks a portion of them. The table lists about 170,000 clones, 55% to 65% of them singletons. The sequenced sample was PBMCs. The receptor source for this set is a man between 35 and 55 years old in good health and CMV-seronegative.

The gene calls are TRBV5-1 and TRBJ2-1; 10 positions match TRBD2. V dropped 0 bases and J dropped 8; count of bases not matched to a gene: 8. This CDR3 has 16 amino acids. The germline V gene has CDR1 SGHRS and CDR2 YFSETQ. CDR3 DNA: TGCGCCAGCAGCTTGGGGCCTAGCGGGAGTCTAGATGAGCAGTTCTTC. This sequence encodes CASSLGPSGSLDEQFF.

The chain carries TRBV29-1 and TRBJ2-2; possibly TRBD1 for D (7 bases). V gave up 1 base and J gave up 2 bases, with 14 bases separating them. In germline, CDR1 is SQVTM, CDR2 ANQGSEA. There are 16 residues in the CDR3. The CDR3 sequence: CSVEGPGGGNTGELFF. The DNA for the CDR3 is TGCAGCGTTGAAGGCCCAGGGGGAGGAAACACCGGGGAGCTGTTTTTT.

This clone was seen a few times. The chain uses TRBV19 and TRBJ1-1; possibly TRBD1 for D (5 bases). This CDR3 has 14 residues. Germline lookup yields CDR1 LNHDA and CDR2 SQIVND (reference sequence). The germline V and J ends were trimmed by 1 base and 4 bases, with 10 bases remaining between them. CDR3 DNA: TGTGCCAGTAGTATAGGGGGGGGTAGCACTGAAGCTTTCTTT. Translation gives CASSIGGGSTEAFF.

This clone was recorded once. The CDR3 sequence: CASRFQGGGYGYTF. The CDR3 nucleotides are TGTGCCAGCAGGTTTCAGGGGGGAGGCTATGGCTACACCTTC. The chain employs TRBV28 and TRBJ1-2; 7 positions match TRBD1. V dropped 6 bases and J dropped 4; count of bases not matched to a gene: 8. CDR3 length: 14 residues. Germline CDR1 reads MDHEN; CDR2 reads SYDVKM.

Only one count was recorded for this clone. The V and J genes are TRBV7-9 and TRBJ2-5; the match to TRBD2 covers 7 bases. With 2 bases clipped from V and 9 bases from J, the junction kept 12 bases outside the gene matches. This CDR3 is 15 amino acids long. Per the germline V gene, CDR1 is SEHNR and CDR2 is FQNEAQ (reference sequence). The CDR3 nucleotides are TGTGCCAGCAGCTTAAACCTAGCGGACCTAAAGGCCCAGTACTTC. It translates to CASSLNLADLKAQYF.

This rearrangement joins TRBV5-1 to TRBJ2-5; perhaps TRBD1 as D (6 bases). Per the germline V gene, CDR1 is SGHRS and CDR2 is YFSETQ. The CDR3 is 15 amino acids. The V end was cut by 4 bases, the J end by 4 bases, with 17 bases between. The CDR3 DNA follows: TGCGCCAGCAGCAGATACCCGGACAGAAGAGAGACCCAGTACTTC. This encodes CASSRYPDRRETQYF.

This clone came up a few times. V and J are TRBV6-5 and TRBJ2-5; 8 bases fit TRBD1. V was clipped by 6 bases and J by 5 bases; unmatched bases: 2. Germline V CDR1 and CDR2: MNHEY, SVGAGI. The CDR3 extends over 12 amino acids. The chain's CDR3 is CASRDRVETQYF. Here the CDR3 DNA reads TGTGCCAGCAGGGACAGGGTTGAGACCCAGTACTTC.

This chain uses TRBV7-3 with TRBJ1-1; 8 nucleotides line up with TRBD1. V was pared by 5 bases and J by 4 bases, with 3 bases of the junction left unmatched. Germline-derived CDR1 and CDR2 are SGHTA and FQGTGA. The CDR3 totals 13 residues. CDR3 bases: TGTGCCAGCAGCCCTGGACAGGGCACTGAAGCTTTCTTT. Protein: CASSPGQGTEAFF.

The chain uses TRBV19 and TRBJ1-5; no clear D. CDR3 length: 17 amino acids. Per germline, CDR1 LNHDA and CDR2 SQIVND (reference sequence). V shed 4 bases and J shed 6 bases, with 22 bases lying between them. CDR3: CASSSGSGKSLPQPQHF. DNA for the CDR3: TGTGCCAGTAGTAGTGGGAGTGGCAAGAGCCTCCCTCAGCCCCAGCATTTT.

J is TRBJ2-1 and V is TRBV5-6; 9 nucleotides agree with TRBD1. The germline V gene encodes CDR1 SGHDT and CDR2 YYEEEE. The CDR3 extends over 15 amino acids. V lost 4 bases, J lost 2 bases, and 4 bases stayed unmatched. CDR3: CASSRNRGPYNEQFF. The CDR3 DNA reads as TGTGCCAGCAGCCGTAACAGGGGGCCCTACAATGAGCAGTTCTTC.

The rearrangement joins TRBV5-1 to TRBJ2-5; D is unresolved. The CDR3 has 14 amino acids. The germline gives CDR1 SGHRS, CDR2 YFSETQ. V was clipped by 2 bases and J by 5 bases, with 13 bases between them. The CDR3 region has the DNA TGCGCCAGCAGCTTCAGCGTACGCCGGGAGACCCAGTACTTC. Translation gives CASSFSVRRETQYF. Full variable domain (outside the CDR3, taken from reference TRBV5-1 and TRBJ2-5): KAGVTQTPRYLIKTRGQQVTLSCSPISGHRSVSWYQQTPGQGLQFLFEYFSETQRNKGNFPGRFSGRQFSNSRSEMNVSTLELGDSALYLCASSFSVRRETQYFGPGTRLLVL.

This clone has a handful of counts. This sequence joins TRBV5-1 and TRBJ2-1; TRBD2 matches 9 bases. V trimming: 4 bases; J trimming: 3 bases; junction bases outside the gene matches: 8. Per germline, CDR1 SGHRS and CDR2 YFSETQ. The CDR3 contains 16 residues. CDR3 protein: CASSSVAGVFYNEQFF. CDR3 sequence (DNA): TGCGCCAGCAGCAGCGTAGCGGGAGTGTTCTACAATGAGCAGTTCTTC.